The sequence of this T cell receptor (beta chain) was determined in a study of cytomegalovirus exposure and HLA in healthy donors. As for the study in general: Of all 400 or so donors who were genotyped, around 82% belonged to the Caucasian-associated ancestry cluster.

Nominally healthy donors were sampled, though unrecorded immune exposures were likely. The CDR3 is made up of 13 amino acids. Germline values: CDR1 SGHVS, CDR2 FNYEAQ. The V segment lost 5 bases and the J segment 8 bases; nucleotides outside the gene matches: 7. PCR employed 60 Vbeta and 13 Jbeta primers. Only in-frame clones appear in the TCRdb table, and some are missing; sequencing was by immunoSEQ multiplex PCR. The sample has under 150,000 clones; over 70% are singletons. The sequenced material came from PBMCs. This TCR was recovered from a woman in her forties in good health and CMV-seronegative. The genes are TRBV7-6 and TRBJ1-2; TRBD1 matches at 8 bases. This CDR3 is CASSPRQGSGYTF. The CDR3 region has the DNA TGTGCCAGCAGCCCAAGACAGGGGAGCGGCTACACCTTC. The variable domain in full, completed from reference TRBV7-6 and TRBJ1-2, reads GAGVSQSPRYKVTKRGQDVALRCDPISGHVSLYWYRQALGQGPEFLTYFNYEAQQDKSGLPNDRFSAERPEGSISTLTIQRTEQRDSAMYRCASSPRQGSGYTFGSGTRLTVV.